This is a list of T cell receptor beta chains from one sample in a study of T cell responses to AZD1222 COVID-19 vaccine. The method was immunoSEQ multiplex PCR; TCRdb's version includes in-frame clones alone and lacks a portion of them. Its table lists some 150,000 clones. The sample comprised peripheral blood. All receptors derive from an adult in good health. Both conserved end residues are part of each CDR3. D genes are given only for firm matches.

>TRBJ1-1|TRBV28|.
CASSLRQTNTEAFF
TGTGCCAGCAGTTTAAGACAGACTAACACTGAAGCTTTCTTT
>TRBJ2-5|TRBV12-3/TRBV12-4|.
CASGDLVQETQYF
TGTGCCAGCGGAGACTTAGTACAAGAGACCCAGTACTTC
>TRBJ1-2|TRBV9|TRBD1
CASSTGGRNYGYTF
TGTGCCAGCAGCACAGGGGGAAGGAACTATGGCTACACCTTC
>TRBJ1-6|TRBV27|.
CASSEDLSSYNSPLHF
TGTGCCAGCAGTGAGGACTTGAGCTCCTATAATTCACCCCTCCACTTT
>TRBJ1-5|TRBV5-6|TRBD1
CASSSTGGAGQPQHF
TGTGCCAGCAGCTCGACAGGGGGCGCGGGGCAGCCCCAGCATTTT
>TRBJ2-5|TRBV18|.
CASSPSRRVRETQYF
TGTGCCAGCTCACCGAGTCGGAGGGTCAGGGAGACCCAGTACTTC
>TRBJ1-1|TRBV28|TRBD1
CASSYRDRANTEAFF
TGTGCCAGCAGTTACCGGGACAGGGCGAACACTGAAGCTTTCTTT
>TRBJ1-2|TRBV6-1|.
CASSEMTINYGYTF
TGTGCCAGCAGTGAAATGACAATCAACTATGGCTACACCTTC
>TRBJ1-1|TRBV5-1|.
CASSLEGGRNTEAFF
TGCGCCAGCAGCTTGGAGGGCGGCCGGAACACTGAAGCTTTCTTT
>TRBJ2-5|TRBV5-1|TRBD1
CASSLGGQGTKTQYF
TGCGCCAGCAGCTTGGGGGGACAGGGGACGAAGACCCAGTACTTC
>TRBJ2-2|TRBV18|.
CASSPPIVRGGGTGELFF
TGTGCCAGCTCACCACCGATAGTACGTGGGGGTGGCACCGGGGAGCTGTTTTTT
>TRBJ1-1|TRBV11-3|.
CASRLTENTEAFF
TGTGCCAGCAGACTCACAGAGAACACTGAAGCTTTCTTT
>TRBJ2-2|TRBV7-9|TRBD2
CASVGLAGKRTGELFF
TGTGCCAGTGTAGGACTAGCGGGGAAGCGCACCGGGGAGCTGTTTTTT
>TRBJ1-2|TRBV5-6|.
CASSFFRGYGYTF
TGTGCCAGCAGCTTTTTTCGGGGTTATGGCTACACCTTC
>TRBJ1-1|TRBV18|TRBD1
CASSPRSPTGGEAFF
TGTGCCAGCTCACCACGTTCCCCAACAGGGGGCGAGGCTTTCTTT
>TRBJ2-1|TRBV7-6|.
CASSLGGQGYEQFF
TGTGCCAGCAGCTTAGGGGGCCAGGGCTATGAGCAGTTCTTC
>TRBJ1-4|TRBV6-6|.
CASSYDTTNEKLFF
TGTGCCAGCAGTTACGACACAACTAATGAAAAACTGTTTTTT
>TRBJ1-2|TRBV5-8|.
CASSLRQDYGYTF
TGTGCCAGCAGCTTACGACAGGACTATGGCTACACCTTC
>TRBJ1-1|TRBV5-1|TRBD1
CASSLGQGIAEAFF
TGCGCCAGCAGCTTGGGACAGGGAATAGCTGAAGCTTTCTTT
>TRBJ1-2|TRBV19|TRBD1
CASSIRTGGPHYGYTF
TGTGCCAGTAGTATAAGGACAGGTGGCCCACACTATGGCTACACCTTC
>TRBJ1-6|TRBV15|.
CATSRDHSNSPLHF
TGTGCCACCAGCAGAGATCATTCCAATTCACCCCTCCACTTT
>TRBJ2-5|TRBV7-8|.
CASSFGGGGGETQYF
TGTGCCAGCAGCTTTGGCGGGGGCGGGGGAGAGACCCAGTACTTC
>TRBJ2-7|TRBV7-9|.
CASSPQGREQYF
TGTGCCAGCAGTCCCCAGGGTCGCGAGCAGTACTTC
>TRBJ1-1|TRBV12-3/TRBV12-4|.
CASSSNTEAFF
TGTGCCAGCAGTAGTAACACTGAAGCTTTCTTT
>TRBJ2-7|TRBV6-2/TRBV6-3|TRBD2
CASSYPRGGRLYEQYF
TGTGCCAGCAGTTACCCTCGGGGGGGCCGTCTCTACGAGCAGTACTTC
>TRBJ2-2|TRBV6-5|.
CASSTGGNTGELFF
TGTGCCAGCAGTACTGGGGGTAACACCGGGGAGCTGTTTTTT
>TRBJ2-1|TRBV11-2|TRBD2
CASSLGLARNEQFF
TGTGCCAGCAGCTTAGGACTAGCGAGAAATGAGCAGTTCTTC
>TRBJ2-7|TRBV18|TRBD1
CASSPGTGYEQYF
TGTGCCAGCTCGCCGGGGACAGGCTACGAGCAGTACTTC
>TRBJ2-1|TRBV2|.
CASIGGSRLHNEQFF
TGTGCCAGCATAGGAGGTAGCAGACTCCACAATGAGCAGTTCTTC
>TRBJ2-6|TRBV27|TRBD1
CASRTTGVPSGANVLTF
TGTGCCAGCAGGACTACAGGGGTTCCCTCTGGGGCCAACGTCCTGACTTTC
>TRBJ1-6|TRBV4-1|.
CASSQETGYNSPLHF
TGCGCCAGCAGCCAAGAGACAGGCTATAATTCACCCCTCCACTTT
>TRBJ2-5|TRBV5-8|TRBD2
CASSTGLAEQETQYF
TGTGCCAGCAGCACCGGACTAGCGGAGCAAGAGACCCAGTACTTC
>TRBJ1-2|TRBV5-6|.
CASSLRPYGYTF
TGTGCCAGCAGCTTACGGCCCTATGGCTACACCTTC
>TRBJ1-4|TRBV5-1|.
CASSFQGEKLFF
TGCGCCAGCAGCTTCCAAGGTGAAAAACTGTTTTTT
>TRBJ1-2|TRBV4-3|TRBD1
CASSQDTGANYGYTF
TGCGCCAGCAGCCAAGATACAGGGGCTAACTATGGCTACACCTTC
>TRBJ1-5|TRBV4-3|TRBD1
CASSQRTGNQPQHF
TGCGCCAGCAGCCAAAGGACAGGGAACCAGCCCCAGCATTTT
>TRBJ2-6|TRBV11-2|.
CASSLLEGYSGANVLTF
TGTGCCAGCAGCCTACTAGAGGGGTACTCTGGGGCCAACGTCCTGACTTTC
>TRBJ1-2|TRBV5-5|.
CASSLVSGDGYTF
TGTGCCAGCAGCTTGGTGTCCGGGGATGGCTACACCTTC
>TRBJ2-7|TRBV3-1/TRBV3-2|TRBD2
CASSQGGTRAYEQYF
TGTGCCAGCAGCCAAGGGGGGACTAGGGCCTACGAGCAGTACTTC
>TRBJ2-5|TRBV25-1|TRBD2
CASRDPTSGEETQYF
TGTGCCAGCAGGGACCCGACTAGCGGGGAAGAGACCCAGTACTTC
>TRBJ2-5|TRBV7-8|.
CASSSWGIQETQYF
TGTGCCAGCAGCTCCTGGGGAATTCAAGAGACCCAGTACTTC
>TRBJ1-2|TRBV6-2/TRBV6-3|.
CASSYSSELYYGYTF
TGTGCCAGCAGTTACTCGTCGGAGCTATACTATGGCTACACCTTC
>TRBJ1-5|TRBV30|TRBD1
CAWSGGGTGNQPQHF
TGTGCCTGGAGTGGGGGGGGGACAGGCAATCAGCCCCAGCATTTT
>TRBJ2-2|TRBV28|.
CASSLTGNTGELFF
TGTGCCAGCAGTTTGACAGGGAACACCGGGGAGCTGTTTTTT
>TRBJ1-6|TRBV30|TRBD1
CAWSDGRGYSPLHF
TGTGCCTGGAGTGATGGCAGGGGGTATTCACCCCTCCACTTT
>TRBJ1-2|TRBV5-8|TRBD1
CASSSTGLMGGYTF
TGTGCCAGCAGCTCGACAGGGTTAATGGGAGGCTACACCTTC
>TRBJ2-3|TRBV7-2|.
CASNIGAGTQYF
TGTGCCAGCAACATAGGGGCGGGTACGCAGTATTTT
>TRBJ1-2|TRBV2|.
CASRGAGVVAYGYTF
TGTGCCAGCAGAGGGGCAGGGGTGGTAGCTTATGGCTACACCTTC